Presented here are 20 T cell receptor beta chains from one specimen sequenced in a study of CD8+ T cells in alopecia areata (dated by TCRdb to the late 2010s). Library construction relied on the immunoSEQ multiplex PCR assay. RNA was extracted from all samples and reverse transcribed into cDNA as template for TCR sequencing. In its TCRdb copy, this immuneACCESS table keeps in-frame sequences only and misses some clones. Where compared with another copy, unresolved V genes explain less than half of these, and the others have no known cause. Here the sample has about 130,000 clones; roughly 50% occur a single time. The top ten clones comprise over 15% of the sample. The sample's time point label, decoded: baseline before oral tofacitinib. Material: CD8+ T cells sorted from blood, obtained at week 0. The receptors here all came from a human donor with alopecia areata.

The rearrangement links TRBV2 to TRBJ2-3, with TRBD1 matching over 8 bases. Losses at the gene ends were 10 bases for V and 0 bases for J; bases not matched to a gene: 3. CDR1 and CDR2 from the germline V gene are SNHLY and FYNNEI. The CDR3 covers 13 residues. In DNA form, the CDR3 reads TGTGCCATAGACAGGGGTAGCACAGATACGCAGTATTTT. Residues: CAIDRGSTDTQYF. Looking up the rest from reference TRBV2 and TRBJ2-3 gives the full variable domain: EPEVTQTPSHQVTQMGQEVILRCVPISNHLYFYWYRQILGQKVEFLVSFYNNEISEKSEIFDDQFSVERPDGSNFTLKIRSTKLEDSAMYFCAIDRGSTDTQYFGPGTRLTVL.

This chain links TRBV4-3 with TRBJ2-3, with 8 bases aligning to TRBD1. The CDR3 is made up of 16 amino acids. Trimming at V came to 2 bases and at J to 4 bases, leaving 8 bases not matched to a gene. The germline V gene encodes CDR1 LGHNA and CDR2 YSLEER. As DNA, the CDR3 is TGCGCCAGCAGCCAATTGACAGGGGAAGCGTCAGATACGCAGTATTTT. This translates into CASSQLTGEASDTQYF.

Only a few counts were recorded for this clone. CDR3 sequence: CASSEGTGDGTEAFF. The CDR3 DNA follows: TGTGCCAGCAGCGAGGGGACAGGGGATGGCACTGAAGCTTTCTTT. V is TRBV9 and J is TRBJ1-1, with 10 positions matching TRBD1. Germline V CDR1 and CDR2: SGDLS, YYNGEE. The V gene end was trimmed by 3 bases and the J gene end by 4 bases; junction bases not matched to a gene: 6. This CDR3 comprises 15 residues.

This clone is a singleton in its sample. The V and J genes are TRBV29-1 and TRBJ1-2; a possible D gene is TRBD1 (6 bases). CDR1 is SQVTM and CDR2 is ANQGSEA in the germline V gene. The CDR3 length is 14 residues. Deletions cut 4 bases from V and 3 bases from J, with 15 bases between. CDR3 loop: CSVVDPGADYGYTF. As DNA, the CDR3 is TGCAGCGTTGTGGATCCAGGGGCAGACTATGGCTACACCTTC.

The genes are TRBV4-1 and TRBJ2-3; D is uncertain. Germline loops: CDR1 MGHRA, CDR2 YSYEKL. Trimming stripped 1 base from V and 0 bases from J, with 5 bases between. The CDR3 sequence is 14 residues long. CDR3 DNA: TGCGCCAGCAGCCAAGTATCGAGCACAGATACGCAGTATTTT. Its protein product is CASSQVSSTDTQYF.

This rearrangement joins TRBV27 to TRBJ1-5; 9 positions agree with TRBD1. The CDR3 length is 14 residues. Germline-derived CDR1 and CDR2 are MNHEY and SMNVEV (reference sequence). V lost 5 bases and J lost 5; bases outside the gene matches: 4. In DNA form, the CDR3 reads TGTGCCAGCAGTCCTACAGGGGGCTATCAGCCCCAGCATTTT. It codes for CASSPTGGYQPQHF.

The chain uses TRBV6-5 and TRBJ2-1; unclear D gene. Germline lookup yields CDR1 MNHEY and CDR2 SVGAGI. Trimming removed 9 bases from V and 8 bases from J, with 14 bases in between. CDR3 length: 12 amino acids. The CDR3 DNA follows: TGTGCCAGTGCGACAAGGGCTGATGAGCAGTTCTTC. Protein product: CASATRADEQFF.

The count of this clone is one. The V call is TRBV7-8, the J call TRBJ1-2; 10 bases match TRBD1. In germline, CDR1 is SGHVS, CDR2 FQNEAQ. CDR3 size: 17 residues. The trim removed 5 bases at V and 4 bases at J, leaving 13 bases unmatched. The CDR3 nucleotides are TGTGCCAGCAGCCCCAGGGACAGGGGCCCTTATTTCTATGGCTACACCTTC. Protein: CASSPRDRGPYFYGYTF.

The sample holds a few counts of this clone. The chain recombines TRBV6-5 with TRBJ1-4; D might be TRBD1 (5 bases). There are 14 residues in the CDR3. Germline assignment: CDR1 MNHEY and CDR2 SVGAGI. V was clipped by 0 bases and J by 6 bases, with 8 bases between them. The CDR3 loop reads CASSYSWGDEKLFF. The CDR3 DNA reads TGTGCCAGCAGTTACTCGTGGGGGGATGAAAAACTGTTTTTT.

This clone was seen a few times. The chain has TRBV30 and TRBJ1-5; D remains ambiguous. Germline values: CDR1 GTSNPN, CDR2 SVGIG (reference sequence). V lost 3 bases and J lost 4, with 10 bases in between. The CDR3 has 13 residues. CDR3 sequence reads: CAWSPAGNQPQHF. Written as DNA, the CDR3 is TGTGCCTGGAGCCCCGCAGGTAATCAGCCCCAGCATTTT.

The sample holds a few counts of this clone. The chain has TRBV19 and TRBJ1-2, with a weak D call TRBD1 (5 bases). V was cut by 4 bases and J by 1 base, with 22 bases left in between. CDR1 and CDR2 from the germline V gene are LNHDA and SQIVND (reference sequence). The CDR3 is made up of 18 amino acids. This chain's CDR3 is CASSRSRPGPPGNYGYTF. The DNA for the CDR3 is TGTGCCAGTAGTAGAAGCAGACCGGGACCTCCCGGTAACTATGGCTACACCTTC. Supplemented by reference TRBV19 and TRBJ1-2, the full variable domain reads DGGITQSPKYLFRKEGQNVTLSCEQNLNHDAMYWYRQDPGQGLRLIYYSQIVNDFQKGDIAEGYSVSREKKESFPLTVTSAQKNPTAFYLCASSRSRPGPPGNYGYTFGSGTRLTVV.

Concerning this clone: This sample also contains other DNA sequences that code for the same CDR3. V gene TRBV4-1 combines with J gene TRBJ2-5; D remains ambiguous. Trimming took off 0 bases at V and 3 bases at J, with 5 bases between the two ends. Germline assignment: CDR1 MGHRA and CDR2 YSYEKL. CDR3 length: 13 amino acids. The CDR3: CASSQDREETQYF. In DNA, the CDR3 is TGCGCCAGCAGCCAAGATCGGGAAGAGACCCAGTACTTC.

V and J are TRBV5-1 and TRBJ2-7, with 12 bases aligning to TRBD1. Germline CDR1 reads SGHRS; CDR2 reads YFSETQ. V lost 5 bases and J lost 5; bases outside the gene matches: 5. This CDR3 contains 14 residues. This CDR3 is CASREGQGADEQYF. Here the CDR3 DNA reads TGCGCCAGCAGAGAGGGACAGGGGGCCGACGAGCAGTACTTC.

The V and J genes are TRBV9 and TRBJ2-4; tentatively, D is TRBD1 or TRBD2 (5 bases each). The length of the CDR3 is 14 residues. CDR1 SGDLS and CDR2 YYNGEE come from the germline V gene. V dropped 4 bases and J dropped 2 bases, with 10 bases sitting between them. This CDR3 reads CASSTGTPKNIQYF. The CDR3 DNA follows: TGTGCCAGCAGCACTGGGACGCCCAAAAACATTCAGTACTTC. The full variable domain, completed using reference TRBV9 and TRBJ2-4, is DSGVTQTPKHLITATGQRVTLRCSPRSGDLSVYWYQQSLDQGLQFLIQYYNGEERAKGNILERFSAQQFPDLHSELNLSSLELGDSALYFCASSTGTPKNIQYFGAGTRLSVL.

This clone appeared a single time. The chain links TRBV5-6 to TRBJ1-2; 7 nucleotides line up with TRBD1. The V gene's germline CDR1 is SGHDT and CDR2 YYEEEE. V lost 6 bases and J lost 4; bases outside the gene matches: 9. The CDR3 contains 14 residues. The CDR3 reads CASTRDSPFYGYTF. CDR3 in DNA: TGTGCCAGCACCCGGGACAGCCCCTTCTATGGCTACACCTTC.

This chain links TRBV27 with TRBJ2-7; 8 positions match TRBD1. Germline loops: CDR1 MNHEY, CDR2 SMNVEV (reference sequence). Germline trimming cut 7 bases from V and 3 bases from J; bases unmatched to any gene: 8. The CDR3 runs to 14 residues. The CDR3 DNA is TGTGCCAGCAAACTGGGACAGGCGTACTACGAGCAGTACTTC. Translation gives CASKLGQAYYEQYF.

The CDR3 DNA reads as TGTGCCAGCAGTCCGACAGGGGTGCCTTACGAGCAGTACTTC. Protein sequence: CASSPTGVPYEQYF. J is TRBJ2-7 and V is TRBV27, with 8 bases matching TRBD1. J gave up 4 bases and V 5 bases, and 7 bases lay outside the gene matches. Germline V gene lookup returns CDR1 MNHEY and CDR2 SMNVEV (reference sequence). The CDR3 is 14 amino acids.

This clone was counted between two and nine times. This chain uses TRBV5-1 with TRBJ2-2; D call uncertain. V was shortened by 4 bases and J by 4 bases, with 8 bases between the two germline ends. The CDR3 has 13 amino acids. In germline, CDR1 is SGHRS, CDR2 YFSETQ. CDR3 loop: CASSVRSTGELFF. The DNA for the CDR3 is TGCGCCAGCAGCGTCAGGAGCACCGGGGAGCTGTTTTTT.

This chain uses TRBV27 with TRBJ2-5, with a weak D call TRBD2 (5 bases). Germline V gene data show CDR1 as MNHEY and CDR2 as SMNVEV (reference sequence). The V end lost 3 bases, the J end lost 7 bases, and 6 bases lay between the germline ends. The CDR3 loop spans 11 amino acids. CDR3 in amino acids: CASSFEGTQYF. DNA for the CDR3: TGTGCCAGCAGTTTCGAGGGGACCCAGTACTTC.

The V and J genes are TRBV30 and TRBJ1-6; no clear D gene. Germline V gene sequence: CDR1 GTSNPN, CDR2 SVGIG (reference sequence). V was clipped by 1 base and J by 6 bases, with 7 bases between them. The CDR3 is 13 residues long. CDR3 protein: CAWSAGVNSPLHF. The CDR3 bases are TGTGCCTGGAGTGCCGGGGTTAATTCACCCCTCCACTTT.